One and the same sample provided the 28 T cell receptor beta chains below, sequenced in a study of beta chain features in type 1 diabetes. Investigators reverse transcribed all isolated RNA, so they sequenced expressed TCRB transcripts. Method: immunoSEQ multiplex PCR; TCRdb's copy keeps in-frame clones and lacks some. Here the sample spans 150,000 or so clones, 9% to 10% being singletons. Sequencing was carried out using central memory CD4+ T cells from blood. These receptor sequences come from a middle-aged woman in good health.

This clone has a handful of counts. The chain couples TRBV7-2 to TRBJ1-1, with D maybe TRBD1 (5 bases). With 6 bases removed from V and 1 base from J, the gap between germline ends came to 9 bases. CDR3 length equals 13 residues. Germline values: CDR1 SGHTA, CDR2 FQGNSA. CDR3: CASSYDRNTEAFF. CDR3 coding DNA: TGTGCCAGCAGTTACGACAGGAACACTGAAGCTTTCTTT. Using reference TRBV7-2 and TRBJ1-1 for the parts outside the CDR3, the full variable domain is GAGVSQSPSNKVTEKGKDVELRCDPISGHTALYWYRQSLGQGLEFLIYFQGNSAPDKSGLPSDRFSAERTGGSVSTLTIQRTQQEDSAVYLCASSYDRNTEAFFGQGTRLTVV.

The V gene is TRBV6-5, the J gene TRBJ1-2; the match to TRBD1 covers 8 bases. The CDR3 extends over 14 amino acids. Germline CDR1 and CDR2: MNHEY and SVGAGI. The J segment lost 8 bases and the V segment lost 1 base, leaving 6 bases of the junction unmatched. This chain's CDR3 is CASSYFSDRAGYTF. CDR3 DNA sequence: TGTGCCAGCAGTTACTTCTCGGACAGGGCAGGCTACACCTTC.

This clone was picked up a small number of times. J is TRBJ2-5 and V is TRBV7-8; D might be TRBD2 (6 bases). The CDR3 runs 14 residues. V lost 3 bases and J 1 base, leaving 9 bases between the germline ends. CDR1 is SGHVS, CDR2 FQNEAQ, per germline. CDR3 amino acids: CASSFGSGQETQYF. The CDR3 DNA follows: TGTGCCAGCAGCTTTGGTAGCGGCCAAGAGACCCAGTACTTC.

This clone was seen a handful of times. This chain links TRBV14 with TRBJ2-7, with 9 bases matching TRBD2. The germline V gene encodes CDR1 SGHDN and CDR2 FVKESK. V lost 1 base to trimming and J lost 7 bases; unmatched junction nucleotides: 8. The CDR3 is made up of 15 amino acids. Here the CDR3 DNA reads TGTGCCAGCAGCCAAGGGTCTAGCGGGGTTAGGGAGCAGTACTTC. Its translation: CASSQGSSGVREQYF.

This clone was counted a few times. V is TRBV18 and J is TRBJ2-5; 14 bases are a match to TRBD2. The CDR3 is 19 amino acids. V gave up 3 bases and J gave up 2 bases; unmatched junction bases: 11. Germline CDR1 KGHSH, CDR2 LQKENI. The CDR3 protein is CASSPLLTSGGASQETQYF. The CDR3 region has the DNA TGTGCCAGCTCACCCCTGCTGACTAGCGGGGGGGCCTCGCAAGAGACCCAGTACTTC.

This clone was picked up many times. The chain uses TRBV11-2 and TRBJ2-5, with 7 bases fitting TRBD2. V was pared by 5 bases and J by 4 bases, with 4 bases of the junction left unmatched. This CDR3 has 13 amino acids. Germline V gives CDR1 SGHAT, CDR2 FQNNGV. CDR3 residues: CASSPRTRETQYF. The CDR3, as DNA: TGTGCCAGCAGCCCACGGACTAGAGAGACCCAGTACTTC.

This clone was seen a handful of times. The chain carries TRBV18 and TRBJ2-2; TRBD1 aligns across 8 bases. Germline V CDR1 and CDR2: KGHSH, LQKENI. V lost 3 bases to trimming and J lost 3 bases; unmatched junction nucleotides: 6. There are 16 residues in the CDR3. The CDR3 loop is CASSPGTGGYTGELFF. CDR3 nucleotides: TGTGCCAGCTCACCCGGGACAGGAGGATACACCGGGGAGCTGTTTTTT.

In this sample, this clone turned up a few times. Here the CDR3 reads CASSLGGGAGNTIYF. The DNA for the CDR3 is TGTGCCAGCAGCTTGGGAGGGGGCGCTGGAAACACCATATATTTT. The chain is built from TRBV5-4 and TRBJ1-3, with TRBD1 matching 7 bases. Germline CDR1 is SGHNT and CDR2 is YYREEE (reference sequence). V was pared by 0 bases and J by 2 bases, with 2 bases of the junction left unmatched. The CDR3 contains 15 residues.

The chain combines TRBV11-2 with TRBJ2-3; D unresolved. Deletions cut 5 bases from V and 6 bases from J, with 15 bases between. CDR1 is SGHAT and CDR2 is FQNNGV in the germline V gene. The CDR3 runs to 14 residues. The CDR3 coding sequence is TGTGCCAGCAGCCTCGGTTCACCCCGCGATACGCAGTATTTT. This gives the protein CASSLGSPRDTQYF.

Only a few counts were recorded for this clone. The rearrangement uses TRBV18 and TRBJ1-1, with D perhaps matching TRBD1 (6 bases). The CDR3 covers 15 residues. Germline CDR1 KGHSH, CDR2 LQKENI. V shed 3 bases and J shed 0 bases, with 11 bases lying between them. This CDR3 is CASSPTGIMNTEAFF. The DNA of the CDR3 is TGTGCCAGCTCACCCACAGGGATTATGAACACTGAAGCTTTCTTT.

This clone was counted at least ten times. The V and J genes are TRBV27 and TRBJ1-4; no clear D gene. CDR1 and CDR2 from the germline V gene are MNHEY and SMNVEV (reference sequence). CDR3 length: 14 amino acids. The V end was cut by 3 bases, the J end by 6 bases, with 11 bases between. CDR3 bases: TGTGCCAGCAGTTTCCGGACTCCCTATGAAAAACTGTTTTTT. Its translation is CASSFRTPYEKLFF.

This clone was counted between two and nine times. The J gene is TRBJ2-5, the V gene TRBV11-2; 9 nucleotides align to TRBD2. V shed 5 bases and J 14 bases; nucleotides not matched to a gene: 9. This CDR3 region has 12 residues. The V gene's germline CDR1 is SGHAT and CDR2 FQNNGV. CDR3 loop: CASSGGSGGFYF. The DNA for the CDR3 is TGTGCCAGCAGCGGGGGGAGCGGGGGGTTCTACTTC.

This clone was observed a few times. The CDR3 end shows no conserved phenylalanine or tryptophan, and so a read error is likely. No DNA is shown, since the ends of the CDR3 on it are uncertain; the CDR3 is the one TCRdb lists. CDR3 protein: CASRPSGGNYEQYS. The V and J genes are TRBV7-2 and TRBJ2-7; TRBD2, the D gene given by the table, was not confirmed from the DNA. Germline V gives CDR1 SGHTA, CDR2 FQGNSA. With termini counted, the CDR3 has 14 amino acids.

V is TRBV25-1 and J is TRBJ2-7; TRBD2 might be the D (6 bases). Between the trimmed V and J ends, which lost 7 bases and 3 bases, there was a span of 13 bases. CDR1 is MGHDK, CDR2 SYGVNS, per germline. CDR3 length: 13 residues. CDR3 amino acids: CASTGLGGYEQYF. CDR3 sequence (DNA): TGTGCCAGCACCGGGTTGGGGGGCTACGAGCAGTACTTC.

This chain uses TRBV6-6 with TRBJ1-4; D uncertain. CDR1 and CDR2 (germline): MNHNY, SVGAGI (reference sequence). The V gene lost 2 bases and the J gene lost 3 bases, with 4 bases spanning the gap. This CDR3 is 13 amino acids long. The CDR3 sequence is CASSYRANEKLFF. The DNA for the CDR3 is TGTGCCAGCAGTTACAGAGCTAATGAAAAACTGTTTTTT.

This clone occurred a few times. V usage is TRBV19 and J usage is TRBJ2-7; 14 nucleotides agree with TRBD2. The CDR3 extends over 16 amino acids. Germline assignment: CDR1 LNHDA and CDR2 SQIVND (reference sequence). Germline trimming cut 5 bases from V and 5 bases from J; bases unmatched to any gene: 8. The CDR3 loop is CASSPRRTSGGNEQYF. CDR3 nucleotides: TGTGCCAGTAGTCCCCGCAGGACTAGCGGGGGGAACGAGCAGTACTTC. Variable domain in full (rest from reference TRBV19 and TRBJ2-7): DGGITQSPKYLFRKEGQNVTLSCEQNLNHDAMYWYRQDPGQGLRLIYYSQIVNDFQKGDIAEGYSVSREKKESFPLTVTSAQKNPTAFYLCASSPRRTSGGNEQYFGPGTRLTVT.

This clone was seen many times. J is TRBJ2-3 and V is TRBV9; 8 bases line up with TRBD1. The CDR3 has 16 residues. V lost 4 bases and J lost 2; bases outside the gene matches: 9. CDR1 is SGDLS and CDR2 is YYNGEE in the germline V gene. CDR3 coding DNA: TGTGCCAGCAGCTTAACCGGGACAGGTCCCACAGATACGCAGTATTTT. This codes for CASSLTGTGPTDTQYF.

V usage is TRBV12-5 and J usage is TRBJ2-6; 8 bases are a match to TRBD1. V was clipped by 3 bases and J by 2 bases; unmatched bases: 6. This CDR3 contains 17 residues. Germline V gene data show CDR1 as LGHNT and CDR2 as FRNRAP. The CDR3 DNA reads as TGTGCTAGTGGTTTCGACAGGGGACGCACTGGGGCCAACGTCCTGACTTTC. Protein product: CASGFDRGRTGANVLTF.

This clone was seen more than once but under ten times. The chain has TRBV21-1 and TRBJ1-5; the table gives TRBD1 as D, unverified against the DNA. TRBV21-1 is designated a pseudogene. The length of the CDR3 is 16 residues. The CDR3 protein is CASSPRGNRVNQPQHF. As DNA, the CDR3 is TGTGCCAGCAGCCCCCGAGGAAACAGGGTCAATCAGCCCCAGCATTTT.

V gene TRBV5-4 combines with J gene TRBJ1-1; TRBD1 aligns across 8 bases. V lost 4 bases and J lost 1; bases outside the gene matches: 9. This CDR3 is 16 amino acids long. Germline lookup yields CDR1 SGHNT and CDR2 YYREEE (reference sequence). CDR3 sequence reads: CASSPETGVRNTEAFF. The DNA of the CDR3 is TGTGCCAGCAGCCCGGAGACAGGGGTCAGGAACACTGAAGCTTTCTTT.

The chain has TRBV4-3 and TRBJ2-5, with D possibly matching TRBD1 (6 bases). Germline CDR1 LGHNA, CDR2 YSLEER. V was pared by 1 base and J by 0 bases, with 9 bases between. The CDR3 length is 15 residues. CDR3 sequence: CASSQGYRDQETQYF. The DNA of the CDR3 is TGCGCCAGCAGCCAAGGGTACAGGGACCAAGAGACCCAGTACTTC.

This clone was seen a few times. J is TRBJ2-6 and V is TRBV19; maybe TRBD2 (6 bases). The germline V gene encodes CDR1 LNHDA and CDR2 SQIVND (reference sequence). This CDR3 is 18 amino acids long. Trimming pared 6 bases from V and 2 bases from J, leaving 20 bases between. CDR3 sequence (DNA): TGTGCCAGTAGCCCCCCGGAGCGGGTGCTCACTGGGGCCAACGTCCTGACTTTC. Protein: CASSPPERVLTGANVLTF.

This clone was counted at least ten times. The gene calls are TRBV11-2 and TRBJ1-5, with 10 bases matching TRBD1. Trimming removed 4 bases from V and 5 bases from J; junction bases left unmatched: 8. This CDR3 contains 16 residues. Germline CDR1 and CDR2: SGHAT and FQNNGV. CDR3 amino acids: CASSSRGTGDYQPQHF. DNA for the CDR3: TGTGCCAGCAGCTCCCGGGGGACAGGGGATTATCAGCCCCAGCATTTT.

This chain connects TRBV19 to TRBJ1-1; a weak D match, TRBD1 (6 bases). Germline V gene data show CDR1 as LNHDA and CDR2 as SQIVND (reference sequence). Trimming pared 10 bases from V and 2 bases from J, leaving 23 bases between. The CDR3 covers 16 residues. The CDR3 loop reads CAIDGGDTGINTEAFF. For the CDR3, the DNA is TGTGCCATCGATGGGGGGGACACAGGGATAAACACTGAAGCTTTCTTT.

This clone was picked up a small number of times. This chain links TRBV12-5 with TRBJ2-3, with 14 bases identical to TRBD2. Germline V gene sequence: CDR1 LGHNT, CDR2 FRNRAP. The CDR3 length is 17 residues. The trim removed 3 bases at V and 3 bases at J, leaving 5 bases unmatched. The CDR3 coding sequence is TGTGCTAGTGGTTTCGGACTAGCGGGGGGCCGGACAGATACGCAGTATTTT. It yields the protein CASGFGLAGGRTDTQYF.

The chain couples TRBV2 to TRBJ2-7; the match to TRBD1 covers 8 bases. V dropped 11 bases and J dropped 3; count of bases not matched to a gene: 9. The CDR3 has 13 residues. Per the germline V gene, CDR1 is SNHLY and CDR2 is FYNNEI. The CDR3 DNA sequence: TGTGCCGGCCGACAGGGGATTGGCTACGAGCAGTACTTC. Protein: CAGRQGIGYEQYF.

The table lists this clone with a few counts. The chain joins TRBV2 to TRBJ1-1; D gene unclear. Germline V gene sequence: CDR1 SNHLY, CDR2 FYNNEI. The CDR3 extends over 13 amino acids. Trimming took off 7 bases at V and 3 bases at J, with 12 bases between the two ends. This CDR3 reads CASTSEGYTEAFF. CDR3 sequence (DNA): TGTGCCAGCACTTCCGAGGGTTACACTGAAGCTTTCTTT. Combining the CDR3 with reference TRBV2 and TRBJ1-1 gives the whole variable domain EPEVTQTPSHQVTQMGQEVILRCVPISNHLYFYWYRQILGQKVEFLVSFYNNEISEKSEIFDDQFSVERPDGSNFTLKIRSTKLEDSAMYFCASTSEGYTEAFFGQGTRLTVV.

This clone was counted only a few times. The rearrangement uses TRBV18 and TRBJ1-2; the D is unclear. The CDR3 has 15 residues. CDR1 is KGHSH and CDR2 is LQKENI in the germline V gene. The V end lost 0 bases, the J end lost 3 bases, and 11 bases lay between the germline ends. CDR3: CASSPPTGRDYGYTF. The CDR3 region has the DNA TGTGCCAGCTCACCACCGACTGGGAGGGACTATGGCTACACCTTC.